Listed below are T cell receptor beta chains from one sample, sequenced in a study of blood T cell repertoires in COVID-19. Some clones are missing from TCRdb's copy, which holds only in-frame ones; the method was immunoSEQ multiplex PCR. This table holds about 54,000 clones, 80% to 90% found once. The sequenced sample consisted of peripheral blood. The receptors originated from a man aged 50-59 years with active COVID-19. CDR3s include the opening cysteine and the closing phenylalanine or tryptophan. A D gene is named only where the DNA matches it firmly. Rows may omit the clone size; those that give it use once, few, many or a size class.

-,TRBD1,TRBV28,CASREQGWSRWTEAFF
-,-,TRBV7-2,CASSLQFSGANVLTF
-,TRBD1,TRBV12-3/TRBV12-4,CASSGTGSNEQFF
once,-,TRBV7-2,CASSLVLLETQYF
-,TRBD1,TRBV5-5,CASSPPGQGTHNSPLHF
once,-,TRBV6-5,CASSYSGQQETQYF
-,-,TRBV7-2,CASSPAGLYEQYF
-,-,TRBV30,CAWSVGGVLTGELFF
-,TRBD2,TRBV18,CASSPRSSGGASGANVLTF
few,TRBD1,TRBV30,CAWSLKGQRPTNEKLFF
-,-,TRBV27,CASSLDTSTDTQYF
-,TRBD2,TRBV6-2/TRBV6-3,CASSYSLAGGSSYEQYF
-,-,TRBV28,CASKQIYNEQFF
few,-,TRBV9,CASSVDGNYGYTF
-,-,TRBV5-1,CASKPQGSLNTEAFF
-,TRBD1,TRBV5-1,CASSLVPGGEKLFF
-,TRBD2,TRBV15,CATSKRGTSAHNEQFF
-,-,TRBV7-2,CASSLYRGTEAFF
-,-,TRBV28,CASSPYEQYF
-,-,TRBV2,CASSGPQVNTEAFF
-,-,TRBV25-1,CASRRTAENSPLHF
once,TRBD1,TRBV7-2,CASSRPGQGNYGYTF
-,-,TRBV18,CASSPPGGGNQPQHF
few,-,TRBV3-1/TRBV3-2,CASSSGTPSSGNTIYF
-,TRBD1,TRBV27,CASSPTGGGNEKLFF
-,TRBD2,TRBV19,CASSKGSGISYNEQFF
-,-,TRBV5-6,CASSFALVPGYTEAFF
once,-,TRBV7-2,CASSLARGPEQYF
-,-,TRBV2,CASKENRVNSPLHF
-,TRBD1,TRBV3-1/TRBV3-2,CASSQRGQSYGYTF
-,TRBD2,TRBV7-2,CASSSGLAGEQYF
few,TRBD2,TRBV7-2,CASSLRSLGGSSYNEQFF
once,-,TRBV29-1,CSVEPRRGGELFF
-,-,TRBV28,CASSFIRSGGLEEQYF
-,TRBD2,TRBV12-3/TRBV12-4,CASGTSGPYEQYF
-,-,TRBV12-5,CASGFGAGAGYTF
-,TRBD1,TRBV5-1,CASSLTGGAGYTF
once,-,TRBV4-1,CASSQPGSAKNIQYF
-,-,TRBV7-2,CASSLGGGRETQYF
-,-,TRBV19,CASSGAGRGKNTEAFF
-,-,TRBV18,CASSPDSKAFF
-,-,TRBV7-9,CASSSGLTLYNEQFF
-,-,TRBV28,CASTPRGQSTYEQYF
-,TRBD1,TRBV28,CASSIQGAPLYEQYF
once,-,TRBV28,CASSSPGGGNEKLFF
-,-,TRBV3-1/TRBV3-2,CASSQEMVRGYGYTF
-,-,TRBV7-3,CASSLQGRLSSYNEQFF
-,TRBD1,TRBV7-3,CASSPTGGVTTEAFF
few,-,TRBV5-4,CASSRGPGVSPLHF
-,-,TRBV4-3,CASSQDPVGGGTNEKLFF
few,TRBD2,TRBV6-4,CASSEEAGGPTDTQYF
-,TRBD2,TRBV5-1,CASSRTPGGSSYEQYF